This T cell receptor (beta chain) was sequenced for a study of T cell changes during pregnancy in multiple sclerosis (dated by TCRdb to between 2018 and 2021). In the study overall: The study looked at changes in the T cell repertoire across pregnancy in women with multiple sclerosis.

Regarding this clone: No cognate antigen has been identified for it. No much larger clone exists at a distance of one base, and base qualities are not known.

There are 12 amino acids in the CDR3, from cysteine to phenylalanine inclusive. Just CDR3 DNA is preserved here, 36 bases in frame from base 1. Relative to germline, V is missing 3 bases and J is missing 5 bases, with 0 bases of the junction outside any gene match. From the germline V gene, CDR1 is SGHDN and CDR2 is FVKESK. Receptor amplification or capture employed the immunoSEQ multiplex PCR assay. Entries here come from immuneACCESS through TCRdb and include only in-frame sequences with V and J called. Some clones fail to appear in such tables; in the studies checked, an unresolved V gene covers under half of the shortfall, and the cause of the remainder is unknown. In this sample the table shows 70,000 to 95,000 clones, about 92% of which occur a single time. Just over 2.5% of the sample is taken by the ten largest.

The chain employs TRBV14 and TRBJ1-2; 7 junctional bases match TRBD1. The sample was peripheral blood, taken after pregnancy. This clonotype was sampled from a female donor in good health, enrolled as a control in a pregnancy study. The CDR3 protein sequence reads: CASSQTGYGYTF. The bases read TGTGCCAGCAGCCAGACAGGGTATGGCTACACCTTC.